Listed here is a single TCR beta chain. Its recognized antigen is unknown. No clone much larger than this one lies a single base away; base qualities are absent. These data originate in a study of control samples from healthy donors and cancer patients (dated by TCRdb to between 2020 and 2021). Receptor amplification or capture employed the immunoSEQ multiplex PCR assay. TCRdb's version of the immuneACCESS table is confined to in-frame rearrangements and falls short of the full clone set. An unresolved V gene accounts for under half of the shortfall where checked; the remainder is of unknown origin. The sample table contains roughly 160,000 clones; only one count was recorded for roughly 95% of them. The ten largest clones capture just over 1% of the sample. From the cysteine through the phenylalanine, the CDR3 covers 15 amino acids. CDR3 DNA is the only sequence kept; it has 45 bases, read in frame from the first base. V loses 1 base, J loses 2 bases, and the germline ends lie 9 bases apart. Based on the germline V gene, the CDR1 and CDR2 sequences are SGHNT and YENEEA.

This chain is built from TRBV11-3 and TRBJ2-1, with the D gene uncertain. Sequenced material: blood. This sequence originates from a woman aged 25 to 39 in good health. The sequenced DNA is TGTGCCAGCAGCTTAGGGTCCTCAGCCTACAATGAGCAGTTCTTC. It encodes CASSLGSSAYNEQFF.